The present TCR beta chain was sequenced within a study of shared clonotypes between healthy human individuals. General observations from the study: In a few donors, around 5% of naive CD4 clonotypes appeared in common.

About this clone itself: Its antigen remains unknown.

Trimming removed 4 bases from V and 11 bases from J, with 20 bases in between. The CDR3 is 14 amino acids. The germline V gene encodes CDR1 SEHNR and CDR2 FQNEAQ (reference sequence). Terminally differentiated effector memory CD45RA+ cells were left out of the naive CD8 fraction, which was CD45RO-negative and positively selected for CCR7. Per the original data handling: Quality scores were absent from the junction-only immunoSEQ sequences, so filtering differed. Produced via immunoSEQ multiplex PCR; TCRdb's table is partial and in-frame only. The DNA was the basis for D and trimming; V, J and clone size are from that table. The profile shows about 2.2 million clones, 85% to 95% of them singletons.

The clonotype was recovered from a man younger than 30 in good health. Some clones in this sample may be carry-over from other donors' samples. Source material: naive CD8+ T cells from PBMCs. The chain recombines TRBV7-9 with TRBJ1-1, with unresolved D. Here the CDR3 reads CASSSPGKALEAFF. The CDR3 DNA reads as TGTGCCAGCAGCTCCCCCGGGAAGGCACTGGAGGCTTTCTTT.